Listed below are T cell receptor beta chains from one sample, sequenced in a study of shared clonotypes between healthy human individuals. Here immunoSEQ multiplex PCR was the method, and the copy in TCRdb shows in-frame clones only, minus some. The top ten hold over 0.1% of the sample, which has around 2.3 million clones, 90% to 97% seen once. What was sequenced was naive CD4+ T cells sorted from blood. The receptor set was obtained from a man in his late teens or twenties in good health. The CDR3 runs from the conserved cysteine through the conserved F or W. D genes are given only for firm matches. Size is stated for part of the rows, as once, few or many counts, or as a class when the clone is expanded.

d_call clone_size j_call v_call cdr3_aa cdr3_nt
NA once TRBJ2-2 TRBV7-9 CASSKDVSTGELFF TGTGCCAGCAGTAAAGATGTTAGCACCGGGGAGCTGTTTTTT
TRBD2 NA TRBJ2-7 TRBV5-1 CASSLDLETSSREQYF TGCGCCAGCAGCTTGGATCTTGAGACTAGCTCTCGGGAGCAGTACTTC
TRBD2 NA TRBJ2-7 TRBV6-5 CASSHSGGAFYEQYF TGTGCCAGCAGTCATAGCGGGGGGGCCTTCTACGAGCAGTACTTC
NA NA TRBJ2-1 TRBV11-2 CASSSSEKNYNEQFF TGTGCCAGCAGTAGTAGCGAGAAGAACTACAATGAGCAGTTCTTC
TRBD1 NA TRBJ1-1 TRBV6-6 CASSYGNRGNTEAFF TGTGCCAGCAGTTACGGGAACAGGGGGAACACTGAAGCTTTCTTT
NA NA TRBJ1-6 TRBV6-1 CASSERAPLHF TGTGCCAGCAGTGAAAGGGCACCCCTCCACTTT
NA NA TRBJ2-2 TRBV28 CASRKTNGVDGELFF TGTGCCAGCAGAAAAACCAACGGGGTTGACGGGGAGCTGTTTTTT
NA NA TRBJ1-3 TRBV9 CASSVVGHSRSGNTIYF TGTGCCAGCAGCGTAGTGGGACACTCTCGCTCTGGAAACACCATATATTTT
NA NA TRBJ2-7 TRBV5-1 CASSLNAGLYEQYF TGCGCCAGCAGCTTAAACGCAGGGCTCTACGAGCAGTACTTC
TRBD1 NA TRBJ2-7 TRBV6-1 CASSEAGRGIDEQYF TGTGCCAGCAGTGAAGCGGGCAGGGGGATCGACGAGCAGTACTTC
TRBD1 NA TRBJ1-2 TRBV7-9 CASNAGTGRASNYGYTF TGTGCCAGCAATGCCGGGACAGGGAGAGCTTCTAACTATGGCTACACCTTC
NA NA TRBJ2-6 TRBV7-2 CASSLGFNGANVLTF TGTGCCAGCAGCTTGGGCTTTAATGGGGCCAACGTCCTGACTTTC
NA NA TRBJ2-5 TRBV12-5 CASGTSFQETQYF TGTGCTAGTGGAACTAGTTTTCAAGAGACCCAGTACTTC
NA NA TRBJ1-4 TRBV7-6 CASSKGTYGEKLFF TGTGCCAGCAGCAAAGGGACCTATGGTGAAAAACTGTTTTTT
NA NA TRBJ2-7 TRBV18 CASSPLGGPSYEQYF TGTGCCAGCTCACCATTGGGGGGGCCTTCCTACGAGCAGTACTTC
NA NA TRBJ1-1 TRBV10-2 CASSAGANTEAFF TGCGCCAGCAGTGCGGGGGCGAACACTGAAGCTTTCTTT
TRBD2 NA TRBJ2-5 TRBV11-2 CASSLVGKRGGLETQYF TGTGCCAGCAGCTTAGTCGGGAAGCGGGGGGGCCTCGAGACCCAGTACTTC